Listed here is a single T cell receptor beta chain. The target antigen is unknown. The record originates from a study of cytomegalovirus exposure and HLA in healthy donors. Donors had nominal health at sampling but likely had unrecorded immune exposures. Trimming left V 1 base short and J 13 bases short, with 10 bases between. CDR1 is MNHNS and CDR2 is SASEGT in the germline V gene. The CDR3 is 11 residues long. With 60 Vbeta and 13 Jbeta primers, the PCR was carried out. Assay: immunoSEQ multiplex PCR; the TCRdb copy retains only in-frame clones and omits some. The profile shows 95,000 or so clones, 77% of them singletons. Study-level findings and limits: In an earlier analysis, in some 540 donors, most V segments appeared productive either ~87% or ~30% of the time. A later analysis reportedly found that, within productive TCRs, an Asian-associated ancestry cluster had fewer N-insertions than the mean observed across the approximately 600 donors. The authors later linked a missense DCLRE1C variant to TCR beta V- and J-gene trimming.

J is TRBJ1-2 and V is TRBV6-1; D is ambiguous. The sequence derives from a woman aged 40 to 50 in good health and CMV-seronegative. Material: PBMCs. Here the CDR3 reads CASSEVSAVTF. Here the CDR3 DNA reads TGTGCCAGCAGTGAAGTTTCGGCGGTCACCTTC.